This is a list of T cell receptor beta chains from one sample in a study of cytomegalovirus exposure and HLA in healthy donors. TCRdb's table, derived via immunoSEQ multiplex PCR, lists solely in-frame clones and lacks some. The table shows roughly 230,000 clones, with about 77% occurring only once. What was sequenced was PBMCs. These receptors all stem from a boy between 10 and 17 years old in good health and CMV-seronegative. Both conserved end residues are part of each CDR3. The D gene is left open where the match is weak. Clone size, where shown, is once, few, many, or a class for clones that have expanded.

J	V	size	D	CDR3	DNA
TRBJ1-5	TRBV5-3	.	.	CARSPIRQATSNQPQHF	TGTGCCAGAAGCCCCATAAGACAGGCAACAAGCAATCAGCCCCAGCATTTT
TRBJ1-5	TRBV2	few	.	CASSVDRRDQPQHF	TGTGCCAGCAGTGTGGATAGGAGGGATCAGCCCCAGCATTTT
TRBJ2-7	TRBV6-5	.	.	CASRRGLYEQYF	TGTGCCAGCAGACGCGGTCTATACGAGCAGTACTTC
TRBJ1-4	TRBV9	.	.	CASSVEQGEKLFF	TGTGCCAGCAGCGTAGAACAGGGTGAAAAACTGTTTTTT
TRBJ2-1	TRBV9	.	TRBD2	CASSPRGPTSGRPYNEQFF	TGTGCCAGCAGCCCCAGAGGTCCTACTAGCGGGAGGCCCTACAATGAGCAGTTCTTC
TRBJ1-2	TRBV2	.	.	CASSAWSTESYYGYTF	TGTGCCAGCAGTGCATGGTCAACAGAAAGTTACTATGGCTACACCTTC
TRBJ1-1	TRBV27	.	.	CASSLSETANTEAFF	TGTGCCAGCAGTTTATCGGAGACAGCGAACACTGAAGCTTTCTTT
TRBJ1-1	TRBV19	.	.	CASSIARGAFF	TGTGCCAGTAGTATAGCCCGGGGAGCTTTCTTT
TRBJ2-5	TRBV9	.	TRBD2	CASSVAGTSGETQYF	TGTGCCAGCAGCGTAGCCGGGACTAGCGGAGAGACCCAGTACTTC
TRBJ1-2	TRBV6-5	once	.	CASRSREHYGYTF	TGTGCCAGCAGATCCAGGGAACACTATGGCTACACCTTC
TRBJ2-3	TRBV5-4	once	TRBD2	CASSPGGSPFPDTQYF	TGTGCCAGCAGCCCAGGCGGGAGCCCTTTCCCAGATACGCAGTATTTT
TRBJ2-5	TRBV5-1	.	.	CASSPLGSQETQYF	TGCGCCAGCAGCCCGTTGGGGAGCCAAGAGACCCAGTACTTC
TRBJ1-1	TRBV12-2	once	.	CASRQGGAADTLNTEAFF	TGTGCAAGTCGCCAGGGGGGTGCGGCCGATACACTGAACACTGAAGCTTTCTTT
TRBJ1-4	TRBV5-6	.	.	CASSLGRFNEKLFF	TGTGCCAGCAGCTTGGGTCGGTTTAATGAAAAACTGTTTTTC
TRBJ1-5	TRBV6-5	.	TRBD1	CASTLRQGVRPQHF	TGTGCCAGCACCCTACGACAGGGGGTAAGGCCCCAGCATTTT
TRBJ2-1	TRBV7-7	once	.	CASSSHYRAEQFF	TGTGCCAGCAGTTCTCACTACAGGGCTGAGCAGTTCTTC
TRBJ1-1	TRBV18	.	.	CASSPRQDEAFF	TGTGCCAGCTCACCACGACAGGATGAAGCTTTCTTT
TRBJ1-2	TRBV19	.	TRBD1	CASSPRTGHGYTF	TGTGCCAGTAGTCCGCGGACAGGGCATGGCTACACCTTC
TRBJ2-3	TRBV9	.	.	CASSVYGSTDTQYF	TGTGCCAGCAGCGTCTACGGGAGCACAGATACGCAGTATTTT
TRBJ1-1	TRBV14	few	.	CASSQDVQSEAFF	TGTGCCAGCAGCCAAGATGTACAGAGTGAAGCTTTCTTT
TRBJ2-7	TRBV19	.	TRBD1	CASSIAGTGDHEQYF	TGTGCCAGTAGTATCGCCGGGACAGGGGACCACGAGCAGTACTTC
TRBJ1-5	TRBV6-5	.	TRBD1	CASRLGQGNQPQHF	TGTGCCAGCAGACTCGGACAGGGGAATCAGCCCCAGCATTTT
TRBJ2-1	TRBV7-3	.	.	CASSLTFGSQQFF	TGTGCCAGCAGCTTAACATTCGGGTCCCAGCAGTTCTTC
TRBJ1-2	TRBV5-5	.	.	CASSLDRSNGYTF	TGTGCCAGCAGCTTGGACAGGTCTAATGGCTACACCTTC
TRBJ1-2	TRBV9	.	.	CASSATAGSGYTF	TGTGCCAGCAGCGCCACGGCAGGGTCCGGCTACACCTTC
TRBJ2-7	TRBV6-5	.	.	CASSSAYRVDEQYF	TGTGCCAGCAGTTCCGCGTACAGGGTCGACGAGCAGTACTTC
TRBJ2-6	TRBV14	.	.	CASSQPDTSGANVLTF	TGTGCCAGCAGCCAACCCGACACCTCTGGGGCCAACGTCCTGACTTTC